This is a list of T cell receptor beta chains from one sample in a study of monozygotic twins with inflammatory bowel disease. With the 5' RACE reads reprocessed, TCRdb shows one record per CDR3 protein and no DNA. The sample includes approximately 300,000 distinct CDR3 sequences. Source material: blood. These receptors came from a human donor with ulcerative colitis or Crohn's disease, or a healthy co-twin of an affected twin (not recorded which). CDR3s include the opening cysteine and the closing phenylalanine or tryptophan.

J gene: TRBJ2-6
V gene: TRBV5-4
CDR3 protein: CASRRDRVGSGANVLTF

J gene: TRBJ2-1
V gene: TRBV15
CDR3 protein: CATRGLTSMDNEQFF

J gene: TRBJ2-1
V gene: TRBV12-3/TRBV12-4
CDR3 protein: CASSSLLGSTANEQFF

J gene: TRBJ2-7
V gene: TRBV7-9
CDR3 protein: CASSLERAPYEQYF

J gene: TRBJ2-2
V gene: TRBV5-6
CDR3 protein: CASSSTLTYTGVLFF

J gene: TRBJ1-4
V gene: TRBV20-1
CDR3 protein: CSSTELKNEKLFF

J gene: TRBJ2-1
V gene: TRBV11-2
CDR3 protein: CASSPSPVLGQFF

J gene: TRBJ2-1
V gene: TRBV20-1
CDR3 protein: CSARDWGNEQFF

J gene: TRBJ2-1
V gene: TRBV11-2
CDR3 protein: CASSTGQFYNEQFF

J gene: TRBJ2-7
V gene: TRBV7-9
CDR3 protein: CASSETGLVYEQYF

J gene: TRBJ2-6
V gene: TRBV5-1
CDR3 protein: CASSLVGGRSGANVLTF

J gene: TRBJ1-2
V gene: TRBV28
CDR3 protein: CASSTHLRRSSNYGYTF

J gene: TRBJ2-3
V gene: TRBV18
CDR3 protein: CASSPPVPGQLRDTQYF

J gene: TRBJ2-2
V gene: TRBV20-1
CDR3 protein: CSARGTHTGELFF

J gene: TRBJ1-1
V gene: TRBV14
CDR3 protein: CASGQVTEAFF

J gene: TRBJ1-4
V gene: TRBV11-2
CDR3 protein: CASSHHRVTNEKLFF

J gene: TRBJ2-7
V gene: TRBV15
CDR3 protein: CATSREIDPRAGEQYF

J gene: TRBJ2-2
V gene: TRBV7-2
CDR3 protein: CAISFRETGELFF

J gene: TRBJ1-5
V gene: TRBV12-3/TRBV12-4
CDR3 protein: CASTLGSGGNQPQHF

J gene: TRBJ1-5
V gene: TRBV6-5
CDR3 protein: CASSYDAGEPQHF

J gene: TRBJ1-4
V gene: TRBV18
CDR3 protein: CASSPGTREKLFF

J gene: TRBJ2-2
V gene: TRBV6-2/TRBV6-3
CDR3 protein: CASSYGLAGTGELFF

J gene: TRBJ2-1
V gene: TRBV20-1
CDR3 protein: CSARDLGASYNEQFF

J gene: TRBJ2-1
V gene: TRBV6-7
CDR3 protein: CASSYSRGPLYNEQFF

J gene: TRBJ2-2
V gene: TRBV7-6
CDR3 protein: CASSPRTGLGTGELFF

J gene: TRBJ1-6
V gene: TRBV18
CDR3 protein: CASSPTGQGNSPLHF

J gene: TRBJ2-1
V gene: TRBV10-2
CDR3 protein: CASLAVHNEQFF

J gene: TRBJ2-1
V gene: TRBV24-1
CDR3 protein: CATSDSVSSQFF

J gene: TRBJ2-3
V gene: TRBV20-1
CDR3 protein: CSASRLAGTTDTQYF

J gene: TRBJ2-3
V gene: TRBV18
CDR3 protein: CASSPVGTGGTDTQYF

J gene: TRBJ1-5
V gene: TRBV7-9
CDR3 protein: CASSLVEEQPQHF